This entry lists 10 T cell receptor beta chains sequenced from one sample in a study of T-cell memory formation after mild COVID-19. A single record per CDR3 protein comes from TCRdb applying MiXCR to the 5' RACE reads. Of about 210,000 distinct CDR3 sequences detected, around 26% appear once; the ten largest clones hold approximately 10%. The specimen was PBMCs or a T cell subset sorted from them (not recorded which). The receptor set was obtained from an adult woman who had mild COVID-19 (a few samples of this study predate the infection). Cell type and time point are not known.

The table lists this clonotype with a count of one. The chain carries TRBV5-4 and TRBJ2-1; D not resolved. CDR3 length equals 11 residues. The germline CDR1 and CDR2 sequences are SGHNT and YYREEE (reference sequence). The V end was cut by 5 bases, the J end by 9 bases, with 9 bases between. The CDR3 here is CASSLVFEQFF. In DNA form, the CDR3 reads TGTGCCAGCAGTCTGGTGTTTGAGCAGTTCTTC.

V gene TRBV29-1 combines with J gene TRBJ1-1; D not resolved. This CDR3 has 12 amino acids. The germline CDR1 and CDR2 sequences are SQVTM and ANQGSEA. V lost 7 bases and J lost 7, with 16 bases in between. The CDR3 DNA reads as TGCAGCGCCAGTCCCGGGGTTAATGAAGCTTTCTTT. Amino acids: CSASPGVNEAFF.

This clonotype came up a few times. J is TRBJ1-4 and V is TRBV20-1; 8 nucleotides align to TRBD1. The CDR3 consists of 15 residues. Germline assignment: CDR1 DFQATT and CDR2 SNEGSKA (reference sequence). V trimming: 1 base; J trimming: 8 bases; junction bases outside the gene matches: 9. The CDR3 region is CSARGGGQVREKLFF. The CDR3 nucleotides read TGCAGTGCTAGAGGAGGGGGACAGGTCCGGGAAAAACTGTTTTTT.

This clonotype was detected only a few times. CDR3 in amino acids: CASSSPDGLRANVLTF. The CDR3 DNA reads as TGTGCCAGCAGCTCGCCTGACGGGTTGCGGGCCAACGTCCTGACTTTC. The chain combines TRBV7-9 with TRBJ2-6; the D is unclear. V lost 4 bases and J 5 bases, leaving 15 bases between the germline ends. This CDR3 has 16 amino acids. The germline CDR1 and CDR2 sequences are SEHNR and FQNEAQ (reference sequence).

This clonotype was picked up a small number of times. The V and J genes are TRBV7-9 and TRBJ2-5; 8 bases match TRBD2. CDR3 length equals 16 residues. J was trimmed by 6 bases and V by 1 base; bases with no gene match: 10. Germline CDR1 SEHNR, CDR2 FQNEAQ (reference sequence). The CDR3 DNA follows: TGTGCCAGCAGCTTAGGATCGTTAGCGGGAAGACAGACCCAGTACTTC. Protein sequence: CASSLGSLAGRQTQYF.

This clonotype appeared a few times. This rearrangement joins TRBV24-1 to TRBJ2-5; D not certain. The CDR3 is 14 residues long. Germline loops: CDR1 KGHDR, CDR2 SFDVKD. Trimming took 3 bases from V and 0 from J, leaving 7 bases between them. CDR3 sequence reads: CATSDPEDQETQYF. Here the CDR3 DNA reads TGTGCCACCAGTGATCCGGAAGACCAAGAGACCCAGTACTTC.

The sample holds a few counts of this clonotype. This sequence joins TRBV2 and TRBJ2-7; D possibly uses TRBD1 or TRBD2 (5 bases each). Germline V lookup: CDR1 SNHLY, CDR2 FYNNEI. Trimming stripped 6 bases from V and 0 bases from J, with 6 bases between. The CDR3 spans 12 residues. This chain's CDR3 is CASRRGSYEQYF. CDR3 DNA sequence: TGTGCCAGCAGGAGGGGCTCCTACGAGCAGTACTTC.

This chain links TRBV29-1 with TRBJ2-3, with D possibly matching TRBD2 (5 bases). V dropped 5 bases and J dropped 4 bases, with 13 bases sitting between them. CDR3 length: 13 residues. CDR1 is SQVTM, CDR2 ANQGSEA, per germline. CDR3 amino acids: CSVSGFEADTQYF. CDR3 nucleotide sequence: TGCAGCGTTTCGGGGTTCGAGGCAGATACGCAGTATTTT.

The chain has TRBV7-9 and TRBJ2-6; 7 positions agree with TRBD1. Germline assignment: CDR1 SEHNR and CDR2 FQNEAQ (reference sequence). The length of the CDR3 is 17 residues. The J segment lost 4 bases and the V segment lost 4 bases, leaving 10 bases of the junction unmatched. This CDR3 is CASSSPPGQAGANVLTF. CDR3 nucleotides: TGTGCCAGCAGCTCCCCCCCCGGACAGGCCGGGGCCAACGTCCTGACTTTC.

The chain employs TRBV20-1 and TRBJ1-1; D might be TRBD1 (5 bases). The V gene's germline CDR1 is DFQATT and CDR2 SNEGSKA (reference sequence). This CDR3 has 14 residues. V lost 1 base and J 2 bases, leaving 11 bases between the germline ends. CDR3 region: CSARVRGKNTEAFF. The CDR3 coding sequence is TGCAGTGCTAGAGTACGGGGGAAAAACACTGAAGCTTTCTTT.